This TCR beta chain was captured by sequencing in a study of blood T cell repertoires in COVID-19. Study summary: Acute and convalescent COVID-19 samples came from the United States, Italy and Spain. Sources were T cells, B-cell-depleted T cells, or PBMCs; the material itself was cDNA or gDNA.

In the study's own analysis: Reference gene primer amplification in the assay estimated nucleated cell counts. Method: immunoSEQ multiplex PCR; TCRdb's copy keeps in-frame clones and lacks some. V, J and clone size were drawn from that table, and D and trimming were deduced from the DNA. The sample carries about 220,000 clones, roughly 75% recorded once. Germline CDR1 reads SGHVS; CDR2 reads FQNEAQ. V shed 1 base and J shed 7 bases, with 5 bases lying between them. The CDR3 spans 12 residues. The V and J genes are TRBV7-8 and TRBJ2-1; D is ambiguous. The sequencing input was peripheral blood. This TCR was recovered from a woman between 70 and 85 years old with acute or convalescent COVID-19. The CDR3 sequence: CASSLDSNEQFF. CDR3 sequence (DNA): TGTGCCAGCAGCTTAGACTCTAATGAGCAGTTCTTC.